The subject of this entry is one TCR beta chain. These data come from a study of blood T cell repertoires in COVID-19. At the level of the study: From the United States, Italy and Spain came samples of acute and convalescent COVID-19. T cells, B-cell-depleted T cells, or PBMCs supplied cDNA or gDNA.

In the study's own analysis: Amplification of reference gene primers provided the estimated nucleated cell counts. Generated by immunoSEQ multiplex PCR, the TCRdb table keeps only in-frame clones and is missing some. V and J calls and clone size are those listed in that table; D and trimming were worked out from the DNA. The sample consists of roughly 40,000 clones, roughly nine tenths of them appearing once. V trimming: 0 bases; J trimming: 4 bases; junction bases outside the gene matches: 8. The CDR3 runs 17 residues. In germline, CDR1 is LGHDT, CDR2 YNNKEL (reference sequence). Sequenced: peripheral blood. The rearrangement links TRBV3-1 (or the pseudogene TRBV3-2) to TRBJ1-5, with 8 positions matching TRBD1. This receptor was identified in a man between 25 and 39 years old with active or convalescent COVID-19. In nucleotides, the CDR3 is TGTGCCAGCAGCCAAGATCCGACAGGGGCTTTAAATCAGCCCCAGCATTTT. It yields the protein CASSQDPTGALNQPQHF.